These 30 T cell receptor beta chains share one sample of origin, sequenced in a study of T cell repertoires in cytomegalovirus infection. TCRdb reanalysed the reads using MiXCR and keeps one entry per CDR3 protein. This table holds under 800,000 distinct CDR3 sequences, 20% to 25% found once. Sequencing input: CD8+ T cells from PBMCs. Every receptor here comes from a human donor in good health (CMV status not recorded). Some clones in this sample may be carry-over from other donors' samples.

The V call is TRBV29-1, the J call TRBJ2-1; D is perhaps TRBD1 (6 bases). V was pared by 0 bases and J by 1 base, with 13 bases between. The germline V gene encodes CDR1 SQVTM and CDR2 ANQGSEA. The length of the CDR3 is 16 residues. The CDR3 is CSVEDPRQGSYNEQFF. CDR3 bases: TGCAGCGTTGAAGATCCAAGGCAGGGGTCCTACAATGAGCAGTTCTTC.

Worth noting for this clonotype: One junction end disagrees with the germline gene, perhaps due to a read error. The CDR3 nucleotides read TGTGTCAGCATCAAAGACAACCTATTAGCTAACTATGGCTACACCTTC. Amino acids: CVSIKDNLLANYGYTF. This chain connects TRBV28 to TRBJ1-2; D not resolved. Germline V gives CDR1 MDHEN, CDR2 SYDVKM. The CDR3 is 16 residues long.

This sequence joins TRBV7-6 and TRBJ1-2; D gene ambiguous. Trimming took 5 bases from V and 8 from J, leaving 15 bases between them. The length of the CDR3 is 13 residues. Germline CDR1 reads SGHVS; CDR2 reads FNYEAQ. The chain's CDR3 is CASSLDIYGGYTF. The CDR3 nucleotides read TGTGCCAGCAGCCTCGATATATATGGGGGCTACACCTTC.

About this clonotype itself: It may be a read error: a sequence one base away is much more abundant. The V and J genes are TRBV6-8 and TRBJ2-2; 11 nucleotides agree with TRBD2. The CDR3 has 18 amino acids. Germline CDR1 MNHGY, CDR2 SAAAGT. J gave up 1 base and V 2 bases, and 6 bases lay outside the gene matches. CDR3 sequence reads: CASSYNSSGGLNTGELFF. CDR3 nucleotide sequence: TGTGCCAGCAGTTACAACTCTAGCGGGGGGTTGAACACCGGGGAGCTGTTTTTT.

A few counts support this clonotype. As DNA, the CDR3 is TGCGCCAGCAACTTCCGGGCCGGGGAGCTGTTTTTT. Translated, it gives CASNFRAGELFF. This rearrangement joins TRBV5-1 to TRBJ2-2; no definite D call. Trimming took 6 bases from V and 6 from J, leaving 9 bases between them. This CDR3 region has 12 residues. Per germline, CDR1 SGHRS and CDR2 YFSETQ.

This clonotype has a handful of counts. The V call is TRBV12-3 or TRBV12-4, the J call TRBJ1-1; D possibly corresponds to TRBD1 (5 bases). The CDR3 covers 14 residues. Trimming took 7 bases from V and 5 from J, leaving 17 bases between them. The CDR3 sequence: CASIPWGEGTEAFF. In DNA form, the CDR3 reads TGTGCCAGCATCCCGTGGGGGGAAGGGACTGAAGCTTTCTTT.

This clonotype was observed a few times. The chain is built from TRBV4-3 and TRBJ2-1; 9 bases are shared with TRBD1. J was trimmed by 8 bases and V by 2 bases; bases with no gene match: 4. The CDR3 is 14 amino acids. The V gene's germline CDR1 is LGHNA and CDR2 YSLEER. As DNA, the CDR3 is TGCGCCAGCAGCCAAAGACAGGGGGGGGATGAGCAGTTCTTC. Translation gives CASSQRQGGDEQFF.

The sample holds one count of this clonotype. The germline gene is not matched at one end of the junction; a read error may be the cause. CDR3 loop: CPSSLRSRVSYNEQFF. The CDR3 DNA is TGTCCCAGCAGTTTAAGGTCCAGGGTTTCCTACAATGAGCAGTTCTTC. V gene TRBV12-3 or TRBV12-4 combines with J gene TRBJ2-1; D is possibly TRBD1 (5 bases). The CDR3 has 16 amino acids.

V usage is TRBV5-4 and J usage is TRBJ2-5; D is unresolved. The V and J ends lost 4 bases and 5 bases respectively, with 18 bases between them. There are 15 residues in the CDR3. CDR1 is SGHNT and CDR2 is YYREEE in the germline V gene (reference sequence). CDR3 sequence (DNA): TGTGCCAGCAGCCGCCCGGAGTCCTGGGATGAGACCCAGTACTTC. Its protein is CASSRPESWDETQYF.

This clonotype was seen more than once but under ten times. The chain uses TRBV7-8 and TRBJ2-1; 9 bases agree with TRBD1. The CDR3 contains 16 residues. With 3 bases clipped from V and 2 bases from J, the junction kept 5 bases outside the gene matches. The germline V gene has CDR1 SGHVS and CDR2 FQNEAQ. The CDR3 loop reads CASSFPGTGTYNEQFF. Here the CDR3 DNA reads TGTGCCAGCAGCTTTCCCGGGACAGGGACCTACAATGAGCAGTTCTTC.

The sample holds one count of this clonotype. The chain couples TRBV7-9 to TRBJ2-3; D is perhaps TRBD2 (5 bases). There are 12 residues in the CDR3. V was cut by 3 bases and J by 8 bases, with 9 bases left in between. Germline CDR1 reads SEHNR; CDR2 reads FQNEAQ (reference sequence). Here the CDR3 DNA reads TGTGCCAGCAGCTTCCCCAGCGGTACGCAGTATTTT. This gives the protein CASSFPSGTQYF.

The chain couples TRBV20-1 to TRBJ1-5; D is unresolved. The ends were cut back, 6 bases at V and 5 bases at J, with 20 bases in the middle. The CDR3 has 15 amino acids. Germline V gives CDR1 DFQATT, CDR2 SNEGSKA (reference sequence). In nucleotides, the CDR3 is TGCAGTGCACCTCGGGTCCAGTCCCCCCATCAGCCCCAGCATTTT. As protein: CSAPRVQSPHQPQHF.

This clonotype was seen many times. The conserved phenylalanine or tryptophan normally closing the CDR3 is absent here, so this likely arose from a read error. Because the CDR3's place on the DNA is in doubt, the DNA is left out and the CDR3 is given as listed by TCRdb. The genes are TRBV7-9 and TRBJ2-1; the listed D gene, TRBD1, was not tested against the DNA. The CDR3 extends over 12 residues, inclusive of both ends. Germline loops: CDR1 SEHNR, CDR2 FQNEAQ (reference sequence). CDR3 region: CASSPRGAAPFY.

CDR3 amino acids: CASTTTGANQYF. The CDR3 nucleotides are TGTGCCAGCACTACAACAGGGGCGAACCAGTACTTC. The chain has TRBV6-1 and TRBJ2-5; 7 positions agree with TRBD1. J lost 10 bases, V lost 7 bases, and 9 bases had no gene match. Germline CDR1 is MNHNS and CDR2 is SASEGT. The CDR3 is made up of 12 amino acids.

This clonotype was counted many times. The gene calls are TRBV7-2 and TRBJ2-4, with D uncertain. In germline, CDR1 is SGHTA, CDR2 FQGNSA. The CDR3 has 12 residues. V dropped 4 bases and J dropped 7 bases, with 8 bases sitting between them. Here the CDR3 DNA reads TGTGCCAGCAGCTCGCGGCAGAACATTCAGTACTTC. This encodes CASSSRQNIQYF.

The chain uses TRBV5-4 and TRBJ2-7, with D possibly matching TRBD2 (6 bases). V lost 4 bases to trimming and J lost 0 bases, with 11 bases between them. This CDR3 region has 14 residues. CDR1 and CDR2 (germline): SGHNT, YYREEE (reference sequence). The CDR3 coding sequence is TGTGCCAGCAGCGGACCCGGGAGCTCCTACGAGCAGTACGTC. Its protein is CASSGPGSSYEQYV.

V and J are TRBV6-5 and TRBJ2-1; 9 nucleotides line up with TRBD1. The V and J ends lost 2 bases and 7 bases, in that order; junction bases with no gene match: 9. The germline V gene has CDR1 MNHEY and CDR2 SVGAGI. This CDR3 is built from 16 residues. Written as DNA, the CDR3 is TGTGCCAGCAGTTACGTTTTGGGACAGGGTGAGAATGAGCAGTTCTTC. Translation gives CASSYVLGQGENEQFF.

This clonotype came up a few times. The rearrangement joins TRBV28 to TRBJ1-1; no clear D gene. The CDR3 contains 14 residues. The germline V and J ends were trimmed by 6 bases and 0 bases, with 11 bases remaining between them. Germline V gene lookup returns CDR1 MDHEN and CDR2 SYDVKM. This CDR3 is CASREVFMNTEAFF. The CDR3, as DNA: TGTGCCAGCAGAGAGGTATTCATGAACACTGAAGCTTTCTTT.

This clonotype was detected only a few times. The chain joins TRBV6-2 or TRBV6-3 to TRBJ2-5; D call uncertain. The V end was cut by 7 bases, the J end by 5 bases, with 17 bases between. Germline V gene lookup returns CDR1 MNHEY and CDR2 SVGEGT. The CDR3 has 14 residues. Here the CDR3 reads CASTSRVAGETQYF. For the CDR3, the DNA is TGTGCCAGCACCTCACGGGTTGCCGGGGAGACCCAGTACTTC.

In this sample, this clonotype turned up many times. V usage is TRBV27 and J usage is TRBJ1-2; D may be TRBD1 (6 bases). This CDR3 has 13 amino acids. CDR1 is MNHEY and CDR2 is SMNVEV in the germline V gene (reference sequence). Trimming shortened V by 7 bases and J by 2 bases, and 11 bases separated the two germline ends. CDR3 residues: CASKAGGNYGYTF. The DNA of the CDR3 is TGTGCCAGCAAGGCCGGGGGCAACTATGGCTACACCTTC.

This clonotype was detected many times. V gene TRBV28 combines with J gene TRBJ1-3, with D perhaps matching TRBD1 (6 bases). This CDR3 is 13 amino acids long. Trimming shortened V by 2 bases and J by 7 bases, and 9 bases separated the two germline ends. Germline CDR1 and CDR2: MDHEN and SYDVKM. CDR3 region: CASSLGQGNTIYF. In DNA, the CDR3 is TGTGCCAGCAGTTTAGGGCAGGGGAACACCATATATTTT.

This clonotype was counted a few times. The V call is TRBV5-6, the J call TRBJ2-7; 7 nucleotides line up with TRBD1. The CDR3 covers 13 residues. Germline trimming cut 0 bases from V and 8 bases from J; bases unmatched to any gene: 5. Germline-derived CDR1 and CDR2 are SGHDT and YYEEEE. The CDR3 loop is CASSLGGRGQQYV. The DNA for the CDR3 is TGTGCCAGCAGCTTGGGGGGAAGGGGGCAGCAGTACGTC.

At least ten counts were recorded for this clonotype. This sequence joins TRBV7-9 and TRBJ1-5, with D uncertain. The V end lost 1 base, the J end lost 0 bases, and 7 bases lay between the germline ends. The CDR3 length is 15 residues. The germline CDR1 and CDR2 sequences are SEHNR and FQNEAQ (reference sequence). The CDR3 sequence: CASSLGIYSNQPQHF. CDR3 bases: TGTGCCAGCAGCTTAGGAATCTATAGCAATCAGCCCCAGCATTTT.

This clonotype was seen repeatedly, ten times or more. The V gene is TRBV7-6, the J gene TRBJ2-7; 10 nucleotides match TRBD1. This CDR3 has 14 amino acids. Germline V gene lookup returns CDR1 SGHVS and CDR2 FNYEAQ. V shed 5 bases and J 1 base; nucleotides not matched to a gene: 2. CDR3 DNA: TGTGCCAGCAGCCCGGACAGGGGGTCCTACGAGCAGTACTTC. It encodes CASSPDRGSYEQYF.

J is TRBJ1-1 and V is TRBV4-3; D gene uncertain. V dropped 0 bases and J dropped 7 bases, with 12 bases sitting between them. This CDR3 region has 14 residues. From germline, CDR1 is LGHNA and CDR2 YSLEER. Here the CDR3 DNA reads TGCGCCAGCAGCCAAGACGTACAAACCGATGAAGCTTTCTTT. As protein: CASSQDVQTDEAFF.

This sequence joins TRBV2 and TRBJ2-1; 9 bases match TRBD1. The V gene's germline CDR1 is SNHLY and CDR2 FYNNEI. J gave up 15 bases and V 6 bases, and 6 bases lay outside the gene matches. The CDR3 length is 11 residues. This CDR3 reads CASRTGTGMFF. The CDR3, as DNA: TGTGCCAGCAGGACCGGGACAGGGATGTTCTTC. The whole variable domain, filled in from reference TRBV2 and TRBJ2-1, reads EPEVTQTPSHQVTQMGQEVILRCVPISNHLYFYWYRQILGQKVEFLVSFYNNEISEKSEIFDDQFSVERPDGSNFTLKIRSTKLEDSAMYFCASRTGTGMFFGPGTRLTVL.

The CDR3 DNA reads TGTGCCAGCAGCTTGCCTGACAGGGGGCACGACAATGAGCAGTTCTTC. This gives the protein CASSLPDRGHDNEQFF. J is TRBJ2-1 and V is TRBV5-6; 10 positions match TRBD1. The germline gives CDR1 SGHDT, CDR2 YYEEEE. The CDR3 spans 16 residues. The trim removed 1 base at V and 5 bases at J, leaving 6 bases unmatched. Complete variable domain (other parts from reference TRBV5-6 and TRBJ2-1): DAGVTQSPTHLIKTRGQQVTLRCSPKSGHDTVSWYQQALGQGPQFIFQYYEEEERQRGNFPDRFSGHQFPNYSSELNVNALLLGDSALYLCASSLPDRGHDNEQFFGPGTRLTVL.

V usage is TRBV28 and J usage is TRBJ1-1; a weak D match, TRBD1 (5 bases). Trimming left V 1 base short and J 6 bases short, with 21 bases between. The V gene's germline CDR1 is MDHEN and CDR2 SYDVKM. There are 17 residues in the CDR3. The chain's CDR3 is CASSLYFGSLGDSEAFF. DNA of the CDR3: TGTGCCAGCAGTTTATATTTCGGGAGCCTGGGGGACTCTGAAGCTTTCTTT.

The chain combines TRBV6-8 with TRBJ2-3, with 10 nucleotides matching TRBD2. After removal of 5 bases from V and 7 bases from J, the junction contained 9 bases not matched to a gene. The germline V gene encodes CDR1 MNHGY and CDR2 SAAAGT. There are 15 residues in the CDR3. The CDR3 DNA is TGTGCCAGCAGTCCCCAGCGGGGGGGCATGAATACGCAGTATTTT. This encodes CASSPQRGGMNTQYF.

The chain recombines TRBV6-2 or TRBV6-3 with TRBJ1-2, with D perhaps TRBD1 (6 bases). Germline V gene data show CDR1 as MNHEY and CDR2 as SVGEGT. V was cut by 1 base and J by 4 bases, with 13 bases left in between. The length of the CDR3 is 15 residues. CDR3 sequence (DNA): TGTGCCAGCAGTTACTGGGACAAGCTAAGCTATGGCTACACCTTC. Translated, it gives CASSYWDKLSYGYTF.